Detailed here is one T cell receptor beta chain. These data are taken from a study of OX40 agonist ivuxolimab in advanced cancers. The data were produced by immunoSEQ multiplex PCR, yet TCRdb's version contains in-frame clones alone and is incomplete. Of tens of thousands of clones listed, around 80% are singletons. The clonotype comes from an adult with an advanced solid tumor such as melanoma, head and neck, liver or kidney cancer. The source was CD4+ or CD8+ T cells sorted from blood, collected in a trial of the OX40 agonist ivuxolimab.

CDR3 amino acids: CASSGTGKQETQYF. The CDR3 coding sequence is TGTGCCAGCAGCGGGACAGGGAAACAAGAGACCCAGTACTTC. The chain couples TRBV7-6 to TRBJ2-5; TRBD1 matches at 9 bases. From germline, CDR1 is SGHVS and CDR2 FNYEAQ. This CDR3 contains 14 residues. V lost 5 bases, J lost 2 bases, and 3 bases stayed unmatched.